Detailed here is one T cell receptor (beta chain). Its target is not known. This entry belongs to a study of somatic mutations in cytotoxic T cells in rheumatoid arthritis. Produced via immunoSEQ multiplex PCR; TCRdb's table is partial and in-frame only. The sample has about 30,000 clones; 82% are singletons. V was cut by 4 bases and J by 6 bases, with 15 bases left in between. The germline gives CDR1 SNHLY, CDR2 FYNNEI. This CDR3 has 14 residues. Study-wide results and limits: Compared with age-matched healthy controls, rheumatoid arthritis patients did not differ significantly in CD8+ T-cell clonality. In rheumatoid arthritis patients, unlike healthy controls, CD8+ clonality rose with age. Per patient, the largest CD8+ clone was found to exceed 20% of CD8+ cells in about an eighth of the roughly 65 cases.

The receptor comes from an adult with rheumatoid arthritis. The chain links TRBV2 to TRBJ1-1; TRBD1 might be the D (5 bases). What was sequenced was CD8+ T cells sorted from blood. The CDR3 DNA is TGTGCCAGCAGTGGAGTGGCCCCGGGACCTGAAGCTTTCTTT. Protein sequence: CASSGVAPGPEAFF. Full variable domain (missing parts from reference TRBV2 and TRBJ1-1): EPEVTQTPSHQVTQMGQEVILRCVPISNHLYFYWYRQILGQKVEFLVSFYNNEISEKSEIFDDQFSVERPDGSNFTLKIRSTKLEDSAMYFCASSGVAPGPEAFFGQGTRLTVV.